The present T cell receptor (beta chain) was sequenced within a study of blood T cell repertoires in COVID-19. This clone was observed a few times. In the original processing: Estimated nucleated cell counts came from reference gene primer amplification. Data came from immunoSEQ multiplex PCR; TCRdb stores just in-frame clones and leaves some out. For V, J and clone size, that table is used; D and trimming come from the DNA. The table has 130,000 to 150,000 clones, 65% to 85% seen once. Germline values: CDR1 MNHEY, CDR2 SMNVEV (reference sequence). The CDR3 totals 12 residues. V lost 8 bases and J 7 bases, leaving 14 bases between the germline ends.

The V gene is TRBV27, the J gene TRBJ1-2; tentatively, D is TRBD1 (5 bases). The clonotype comes from a woman aged 55-70 years with acute or convalescent COVID-19. Sequencing was carried out using peripheral blood. DNA for the CDR3: TGTGCCAGCGGTGTGAAAGGGGCTGGCTACACCTTC. Amino acid sequence: CASGVKGAGYTF.